Listed below are T cell receptor beta chains from one sample, sequenced in a study of a mutant IDH1 vaccine in newly diagnosed glioma. No antigen has been identified for these receptors. The protocol was immunoSEQ multiplex PCR, while the TCRdb copy is restricted to in-frame clones and leaves out a portion. The sample yields some 120,000 clones, around three quarters seen once. The source was PBMCs, collected from a glioma patient whose treatment included an IDH1 peptide vaccine. The receptors stem from a man aged 35 to 55 with glioma. Each CDR3 is given without its conserved first and last residue. Size tells how often a clone was seen (once, few, many) or the class of an expanded clone, and some rows leave it out.

v_call: TRBV7-2
cdr3_length: 17
clone_size: NA
j_call: TRBJ2-3
cdr3_aa: ASSFWGLAGGVGADTQY

v_call: TRBV7-2
cdr3_length: 12
clone_size: NA
j_call: TRBJ1-1
cdr3_aa: ASSLLQGNTEAF

v_call: TRBV21-1
cdr3_length: 14
clone_size: NA
j_call: TRBJ1-2
cdr3_aa: ASSKRGGGKGRGYT

v_call: TRBV7-7
cdr3_length: 13
clone_size: NA
j_call: TRBJ2-5
cdr3_aa: ASSLSQGAGETQY

v_call: TRBV6-5
cdr3_length: 12
clone_size: NA
j_call: TRBJ1-2
cdr3_aa: ASRADRERDGYT

v_call: TRBV29-1
cdr3_length: 9
clone_size: NA
j_call: TRBJ2-3
cdr3_aa: SYRYTDTQY

v_call: TRBV2
cdr3_length: 15
clone_size: NA
j_call: TRBJ2-1
cdr3_aa: ASSEGGGISSYNEQF

v_call: TRBV15
cdr3_length: 12
clone_size: many
j_call: TRBJ1-4
cdr3_aa: ATSRDIVNEKLF

v_call: TRBV4-3
cdr3_length: 14
clone_size: few
j_call: TRBJ1-2
cdr3_aa: ASSQDSTQDRGGYT

v_call: TRBV2
cdr3_length: 12
clone_size: NA
j_call: TRBJ1-1
cdr3_aa: ASSVWGANTEAF

v_call: TRBV19
cdr3_length: 13
clone_size: NA
j_call: TRBJ2-5
cdr3_aa: ASSIPRLGGETQY

v_call: TRBV5-4
cdr3_length: 13
clone_size: NA
j_call: TRBJ2-5
cdr3_aa: ASSSGVSGSETQY

v_call: TRBV19
cdr3_length: 11
clone_size: NA
j_call: TRBJ1-1
cdr3_aa: ASSITGIAEAF

v_call: TRBV6-5
cdr3_length: 13
clone_size: few
j_call: TRBJ1-2
cdr3_aa: ASSYSPWVNYGYT

v_call: TRBV4-2
cdr3_length: 15
clone_size: NA
j_call: TRBJ1-6
cdr3_aa: ASSHQSGGQKNSPLH

v_call: TRBV19
cdr3_length: 9
clone_size: NA
j_call: TRBJ2-3
cdr3_aa: ASSNTDTQY

v_call: TRBV13
cdr3_length: 13
clone_size: NA
j_call: TRBJ2-2
cdr3_aa: ASSNDRGRGGELF

v_call: TRBV7-8
cdr3_length: 15
clone_size: NA
j_call: TRBJ1-5
cdr3_aa: ASSPGQGGISNQPQH

v_call: TRBV2
cdr3_length: 15
clone_size: once
j_call: TRBJ2-3
cdr3_aa: ASSPVSPGLVRDTQY

v_call: TRBV7-8
cdr3_length: 13
clone_size: NA
j_call: TRBJ2-7
cdr3_aa: ASSLGLAGGLEQY

v_call: TRBV11-1
cdr3_length: 12
clone_size: NA
j_call: TRBJ2-3
cdr3_aa: ASSLGAQTDTQY

v_call: TRBV5-1
cdr3_length: 13
clone_size: NA
j_call: TRBJ1-3
cdr3_aa: ASSAYRETGNTIY

v_call: TRBV6-5
cdr3_length: 11
clone_size: once
j_call: TRBJ1-2
cdr3_aa: ASSYGRVYGYT

v_call: TRBV6-5
cdr3_length: 12
clone_size: NA
j_call: TRBJ2-2
cdr3_aa: ASSYGSGVGELF

v_call: TRBV9
cdr3_length: 15
clone_size: NA
j_call: TRBJ1-5
cdr3_aa: AIYYPVTHRGNQPQH

v_call: TRBV6-5
cdr3_length: 11
clone_size: NA
j_call: TRBJ1-2
cdr3_aa: ASRRTGGYGYT

v_call: TRBV9
cdr3_length: 14
clone_size: NA
j_call: TRBJ2-3
cdr3_aa: ASSVLLAGATDTQY

v_call: TRBV7-9
cdr3_length: 13
clone_size: NA
j_call: TRBJ2-7
cdr3_aa: ASSPSKTGAYEQY

v_call: TRBV2
cdr3_length: 12
clone_size: NA
j_call: TRBJ2-7
cdr3_aa: ASTSGQGQSEQY

v_call: TRBV7-8
cdr3_length: 11
clone_size: once
j_call: TRBJ2-1
cdr3_aa: ASTELGQNFQF

v_call: TRBV13
cdr3_length: 14
clone_size: NA
j_call: TRBJ2-7
cdr3_aa: ASTIGLDRGLGEQY

v_call: TRBV10-1
cdr3_length: 11
clone_size: NA
j_call: TRBJ2-2
cdr3_aa: AGSDSNTGELF

v_call: TRBV7-9
cdr3_length: 15
clone_size: few
j_call: TRBJ2-3
cdr3_aa: ASSFTRGPKLTDTQY

v_call: TRBV10-3
cdr3_length: 14
clone_size: NA
j_call: TRBJ2-7
cdr3_aa: AISALPLGTGDEQY

v_call: TRBV2
cdr3_length: 13
clone_size: NA
j_call: TRBJ1-5
cdr3_aa: ASSRRTVSNQPQH

v_call: TRBV9
cdr3_length: 14
clone_size: NA
j_call: TRBJ2-5
cdr3_aa: ASSLSTDRRQETQY

v_call: TRBV7-2
cdr3_length: 14
clone_size: NA
j_call: TRBJ2-3
cdr3_aa: ASSLDRGPSTDTQY

v_call: TRBV7-2
cdr3_length: 11
clone_size: NA
j_call: TRBJ2-5
cdr3_aa: ASSRDYQETQY

v_call: TRBV18
cdr3_length: 11
clone_size: NA
j_call: TRBJ1-3
cdr3_aa: ASSLAAGNTIY

v_call: TRBV11-2
cdr3_length: 12
clone_size: NA
j_call: TRBJ2-5
cdr3_aa: ASSLNRGWETQY

v_call: TRBV9
cdr3_length: 15
clone_size: NA
j_call: TRBJ2-5
cdr3_aa: ASSVGTSGRPGETQY

v_call: TRBV7-2
cdr3_length: 11
clone_size: NA
j_call: TRBJ2-7
cdr3_aa: ASSYKREHEQY

v_call: TRBV15
cdr3_length: 10
clone_size: NA
j_call: TRBJ2-1
cdr3_aa: ATSKPPGEQF

v_call: TRBV19
cdr3_length: 13
clone_size: NA
j_call: TRBJ1-1
cdr3_aa: ASSIDTGLNTEAF

v_call: TRBV9
cdr3_length: 12
clone_size: NA
j_call: TRBJ1-5
cdr3_aa: ASSETGVDQPQH

v_call: TRBV27
cdr3_length: 13
clone_size: NA
j_call: TRBJ2-3
cdr3_aa: ASSLLGKGTDTQY

v_call: TRBV21-1
cdr3_length: 14
clone_size: NA
j_call: TRBJ1-1
cdr3_aa: ASSKMAGDGNTEAF